This T cell receptor beta chain was identified in a study of OX40 agonist ivuxolimab in advanced cancers. Study information: Participants averaged approximately 60 years of age (range 23 to 79) and were around 80% male. Study-wide points: Low normalized T-cell clonal expansion was also seen in some nonresponders. CD4+ and CD8+ blood T cells expanded clonally by week 6 at 0.1 to 3.0 mg/kg.

Assay used: immunoSEQ multiplex PCR; TCRdb lists only in-frame clones, some missing. Among about 64,000 clones listed, roughly 84% were seen once. This clone was detected a few times. Its antigen is not known. Trimming took 4 bases from V and 0 from J, leaving 10 bases between them. Germline CDR1 MNHNS, CDR2 SASEGT. The CDR3 extends over 15 amino acids. The receptor's source is an adult with an advanced solid tumor such as melanoma, head and neck, liver or kidney cancer. The chain is built from TRBV6-1 and TRBJ1-3; perhaps TRBD1 as D (5 bases). The sample here was CD4+ or CD8+ T cells sorted from blood, taken in a trial of the OX40 agonist ivuxolimab. CDR3: CASSATRVSGNTIYF. The CDR3 region has the DNA TGTGCCAGCAGTGCAACCAGGGTCTCTGGAAACACCATATATTTT.